This is a list of T cell receptor beta chains from one sample in a study of long-term antiretroviral therapy in people with HIV. TCRdb's copy holds only in-frame clones and misses some; the assay was immunoSEQ multiplex PCR. The table has tens of thousands of clones, approximately 80% seen once; the top ten hold about 5.7%. Sequencing used unsorted PBMCs, obtained 0.6 years after starting antiretroviral therapy. These TCRs come from a man between 18 and 29 years old with HIV. CDR3s include the opening cysteine and the closing phenylalanine or tryptophan. The D gene is left open where the match is weak. Clone size is given for some rows only: seen once, a few or many times, or a class if the clone is expanded.

CASSNSSTEAFF,TGTGCCAGCAGCAATAGTAGCACTGAAGCTTTCTTT,TRBJ1-1,-,-,TRBV21-1
CASSSDWIRNTGELFF,TGTGCCAGCAGTTCCGACTGGATAAGGAACACCGGGGAGCTGTTTTTT,TRBJ2-2,-,-,TRBV6-5
CASSSLLAGETQYF,TGTGCCAGCAGCTCATTACTAGCGGGAGAAACCCAGTACTTC,TRBJ2-5,-,TRBD2,TRBV5-4
CATRGTEMNTEAFF,TGTGCCACCCGAGGGACGGAGATGAACACTGAAGCTTTCTTT,TRBJ1-1,-,-,TRBV5-5
CASSPPASRVYF,TGTGCCAGCAGCCCACCGGCTAGCCGGGTGTATTTT,TRBJ2-3,-,-,TRBV28
CASSGTGQNTEAFF,TGTGCCAGCAGCGGGACAGGGCAAAACACTGAAGCTTTCTTT,TRBJ1-1,-,TRBD1,TRBV7-9
CASSSGRDNYNEQFF,TGTGCCAGCAGTTCTGGTCGGGACAACTACAATGAGCAGTTCTTC,TRBJ2-1,-,-,TRBV6-6
CASSLIDGYTF,TGTGCCAGCAGCTTAATAGATGGCTACACCTTC,TRBJ1-2,once,-,TRBV7-6
CASSQELEGADGYTF,TGCGCCAGCAGCCAAGAATTGGAGGGGGCGGATGGCTACACCTTC,TRBJ1-2,-,TRBD1,TRBV4-3
CASSYDTQYF,TGTGCCAGCTCCTACGATACGCAGTATTTT,TRBJ2-3,few,-,TRBV25-1
CASSQSAGDEQYF,TGTGCCAGCTCACAGTCGGCGGGGGACGAGCAGTACTTC,TRBJ2-7,-,TRBD2,TRBV18
CASSVAGASVGYTF,TGTGCCAGTAGCGTCGCGGGGGCTTCGGTTGGCTACACCTTC,TRBJ1-2,-,-,TRBV19
CASSGETGASTDTQYF,TGTGCCAGCAGCGGAGAGACAGGGGCCAGCACAGATACGCAGTATTTT,TRBJ2-3,-,TRBD1,TRBV5-5
CATSASGLWDSYNEQFF,TGTGCCACCAGTGCTTCGGGACTATGGGATTCCTACAATGAGCAGTTCTTC,TRBJ2-1,-,TRBD2,TRBV15
CATSRVQGAVGYEQYF,TGTGCCACCAGCAGAGTCCAGGGGGCGGTTGGCTACGAGCAGTACTTC,TRBJ2-7,-,TRBD1,TRBV15
CASRPGQGFTGELFF,TGTGCCAGCAGGCCGGGACAGGGATTCACCGGGGAGCTGTTTTTT,TRBJ2-2,-,TRBD1,TRBV7-9
CASSPIQGSYEQYF,TGTGCCAGTAGTCCAATACAGGGATCCTACGAGCAGTACTTC,TRBJ2-7,-,-,TRBV19
CASSKDPVGNEQFF,TGTGCCAGCTCGAAGGACCCTGTAGGCAATGAGCAGTTCTTC,TRBJ2-1,-,-,TRBV18
CASRGFGTGGNNEQFF,TGTGCCAGCAGGGGGTTTGGGACAGGGGGGAACAATGAGCAGTTCTTC,TRBJ2-1,few,TRBD1,TRBV2
CASSVDTGQDEKLFF,TGTGCCAGCAGCGTAGACACAGGGCAGGATGAAAAACTGTTTTTT,TRBJ1-4,medium-sized,-,TRBV9
CAWSSGSGTFYEQYF,TGTGCCTGGAGTAGTGGAAGCGGGACATTCTACGAGCAGTACTTC,TRBJ2-7,-,-,TRBV30
CAWGTGGSYQPQHF,TGTGCCTGGGGGACAGGGGGCTCGTATCAGCCCCAGCATTTT,TRBJ1-5,few,TRBD1,TRBV30
CASSRSGRNIQYF,TGTGCCAGCAGCCGTAGCGGGAGGAACATTCAGTACTTC,TRBJ2-4,-,TRBD2,TRBV11-2
CASGYRGPGELFF,TGTGCCAGCGGGTACAGGGGGCCCGGGGAGCTGTTTTTT,TRBJ2-2,-,TRBD1,TRBV6-5
CASSPGGAAEAFF,TGTGCCAGCAGTCCAGGTGGGGCCGCTGAAGCTTTCTTT,TRBJ1-1,-,-,TRBV7-2
CASSPLSLPSSTDTQYF,TGTGCCAGCTCACCACTTTCCCTGCCATCTAGCACAGATACGCAGTATTTT,TRBJ2-3,-,-,TRBV18
CAWSLGANYGYTF,TGTGCCTGGAGTTTAGGGGCCAACTATGGCTACACCTTC,TRBJ1-2,few,-,TRBV30
CASSQQGRPPYGYTF,TGCGCCAGCAGCCAACAAGGACGCCCCCCTTATGGCTACACCTTC,TRBJ1-2,-,-,TRBV4-3
CASSSGQGVQYF,TGTGCCAGCAGTTCGGGACAGGGGGTTCAGTACTTC,TRBJ2-7,-,TRBD1,TRBV6-5
CASSIDGDEQFF,TGTGCCAGTAGTATTGACGGGGATGAGCAGTTCTTC,TRBJ2-1,-,-,TRBV19
CAISESPLAGVEGAKNIQYF,TGTGCCATCAGTGAGTCACCCCTAGCGGGAGTTGAAGGGGCCAAAAACATTCAGTACTTC,TRBJ2-4,-,TRBD2,TRBV10-3
CASGEGVQYF,TGTGCCAGCGGAGAAGGGGTGCAGTACTTC,TRBJ2-7,-,-,TRBV2
CASVRGPGETQYF,TGTGCTAGTGTCAGAGGACCGGGAGAGACCCAGTACTTC,TRBJ2-5,-,-,TRBV12-5
CAWRGDRNTEAFF,TGTGCCTGGAGGGGGGATCGGAACACTGAAGCTTTCTTT,TRBJ1-1,-,-,TRBV30
CATRLRSGELFF,TGTGCCACCCGCCTGCGGTCCGGGGAGCTGTTTTTT,TRBJ2-2,-,-,TRBV27
CASSPLAGSYNEQFF,TGTGCCAGCAGCCCGCTAGCGGGCTCCTACAATGAGCAGTTCTTC,TRBJ2-1,medium-sized,TRBD2,TRBV11-1
CASSLSSGKTQYF,TGTGCCAGCAGTTTATCATCCGGGAAGACCCAGTACTTC,TRBJ2-5,-,-,TRBV27
CASSSPFSGNSGANVLTF,TGCGCCAGCAGCTCTCCCTTTAGCGGTAACTCTGGGGCCAACGTCCTGACTTTC,TRBJ2-6,once,-,TRBV5-1
CASSPEDSPWEQYF,TGTGCCAGCAGCCCTGAGGACTCCCCTTGGGAGCAGTACTTC,TRBJ2-7,-,-,TRBV9
CASSPKETQYF,TGTGCCAGCTCACCCAAAGAGACCCAGTACTTC,TRBJ2-5,-,-,TRBV18
CARPARTQNYEQYF,TGTGCCAGACCCGCCCGGACGCAGAACTACGAGCAGTACTTC,TRBJ2-7,-,-,TRBV5-3
CASSLGEGLGGNEQFF,TGTGCCAGCAGCTTAGGGGAGGGACTAGGAGGAAATGAGCAGTTCTTC,TRBJ2-1,-,TRBD2,TRBV7-6
CASSSGQGWEQYF,TGTGCCAGCAGTTCAGGACAGGGGTGGGAGCAGTACTTC,TRBJ2-7,few,TRBD1,TRBV7-7
CAFSDGTYEQYF,TGTGCCTTCTCCGACGGGACCTACGAGCAGTACTTC,TRBJ2-7,-,-,TRBV30
CASSLSRVNFYEQYF,TGTGCCAGCAGCTTGAGTCGGGTAAATTTCTACGAGCAGTACTTC,TRBJ2-7,-,-,TRBV5-6
CASSPPRTSGRSGQETQYF,TGTGCCAGCTCACCACCACGGACTAGCGGGAGGAGTGGGCAAGAGACCCAGTACTTC,TRBJ2-5,-,TRBD2,TRBV18
CASSQPSRQGLYGELFF,TGCGCCAGCAGTCAACCCTCCCGACAGGGCCTGTACGGGGAGCTGTTTTTT,TRBJ2-2,-,TRBD1,TRBV23-1
CASSLYASSGGSDTQYF,TGCGCCAGCAGCTTGTACGCGTCTAGCGGGGGATCAGATACGCAGTATTTT,TRBJ2-3,-,TRBD2,TRBV5-1
CASWGGVSYEQYF,TGTGCCAGCTGGGGCGGGGTCTCCTACGAGCAGTACTTC,TRBJ2-7,few,-,TRBV18
CASSPSGRAPYNEQFF,TGTGCCAGCAGCCCTAGCGGGAGGGCCCCCTACAATGAGCAGTTCTTC,TRBJ2-1,-,TRBD2,TRBV9
CASSFLAGTGELFF,TGTGCCAGCAGCTTTCTAGCGGGTACCGGGGAGCTGTTTTTT,TRBJ2-2,-,TRBD2,TRBV28
CATSSDLNGSEQFF,TGTGCCACCAGCAGTGACCTCAACGGGAGCGAGCAGTTCTTC,TRBJ2-1,-,-,TRBV15
CASSLLADLTGELFF,TGTGCCAGCAGCCTACTAGCGGACCTCACCGGGGAGCTGTTTTTT,TRBJ2-2,-,TRBD2,TRBV7-2
CASSVDRGQEFF,TGTGCCAGCAGCGTTGACAGGGGGCAGGAGTTCTTC,TRBJ2-1,-,TRBD1,TRBV11-2
CASSTIEFLGLVRPTDTQYF,TGTGCCAGTAGTACCATAGAGTTTTTAGGACTAGTAAGACCCACAGATACGCAGTATTTT,TRBJ2-3,-,TRBD2,TRBV19